A selection of T cell receptor beta chains follows, all from one sample in a study of blood T cell repertoires in COVID-19. Generated by immunoSEQ multiplex PCR, the TCRdb table keeps only in-frame clones and is missing some. The table includes 190,000 or so clones, 70% to 90% detected once. Specimen: peripheral blood. Source of these receptors: a woman between 65 and 79 years old with acute or convalescent COVID-19. The CDR3 runs from the conserved cysteine through the conserved F or W. Each record gives: J gene, D gene, CDR3 length, V gene, clone size, CDR3 protein, CDR3 DNA. A D gene is named only where the DNA matches it firmly. The size field is filled for only some rows; it gives once, few, many or a size class.

TRBJ2-7 | TRBD1 | 15 | TRBV6-1 | . | CASSDTGVSSYEQYF | TGTGCCAGCAGTGATACAGGGGTAAGCTCCTACGAGCAGTACTTC
TRBJ2-2 | . | 14 | TRBV5-6 | . | CASRSQVNTGELFF | TGTGCCAGCAGGTCACAGGTGAACACCGGGGAGCTGTTTTTT
TRBJ1-1 | TRBD1 | 14 | TRBV10-3 | once | CAISSTGGSTEAFF | TGTGCCATCAGCTCGACAGGGGGATCGACTGAAGCTTTCTTT
TRBJ1-2 | . | 13 | TRBV7-8 | . | CASSPRTLYGYTF | TGTGCCAGCAGCCCCCGGACACTCTATGGCTACACCTTC
TRBJ1-2 | . | 11 | TRBV12-3/TRBV12-4 | . | CAAGRGYGYTF | TGTGCCGCTGGGAGGGGATATGGCTACACCTTC
TRBJ1-6 | . | 16 | TRBV19 | . | CASSIGPGQTNSPLHF | TGTGCCAGTAGTATAGGCCCGGGACAAACTAATTCACCCCTCCACTTT
TRBJ2-5 | . | 14 | TRBV7-2 | . | CASSLGGFQETQYF | TGTGCCAGCTCTCTAGGCGGGTTTCAAGAGACCCAGTACTTC
TRBJ2-5 | . | 15 | TRBV20-1 | . | CSASGEVRFQETQYF | TGCAGTGCTAGTGGGGAGGTCAGGTTTCAAGAGACCCAGTACTTC
TRBJ2-3 | TRBD2 | 16 | TRBV2 | . | CASRLRTSGGVDTQYF | TGTGCCAGCAGGCTCAGGACTAGCGGGGGAGTGGATACGCAGTATTTT
TRBJ2-1 | . | 19 | TRBV10-2 | few | CASSEVANGRGPLYNEQFF | TGCGCCAGCAGTGAAGTCGCAAACGGCAGAGGCCCCCTCTACAATGAGCAGTTCTTC
TRBJ1-1 | . | 16 | TRBV15 | . | CATSRGRVAANTEAFF | TGTGCCACCAGCAGAGGACGTGTAGCCGCGAACACTGAAGCTTTCTTT
TRBJ2-2 | . | 14 | TRBV5-1 | . | CASSPHTGAGELFF | TGCGCCAGCAGCCCCCACACGGGTGCCGGGGAGCTGTTTTTT
TRBJ1-5 | TRBD1 | 14 | TRBV2 | . | CASSDRDSNQPQHF | TGTGCCAGTTCCGACAGGGATAGCAATCAGCCCCAGCATTTT
TRBJ1-1 | TRBD1 | 15 | TRBV3-1/TRBV3-2 | . | CASSQAAGGFGEAFF | TGTGCCAGCAGCCAAGCGGCAGGGGGATTTGGTGAAGCTTTCTTT
TRBJ1-2 | . | 13 | TRBV12-3/TRBV12-4 | once | CASSYSETTDSSF | TGTGCCAGCAGTTATAGCGAGACCACCGACTCGTCCTTC
TRBJ1-1 | . | 15 | TRBV18 | once | CASSPQQGLNTEAFF | TGTGCCAGCTCACCCCAACAGGGCTTGAACACTGAAGCTTTCTTT
TRBJ2-7 | TRBD1 | 15 | TRBV7-8 | . | CASSLGQGPSYEQYF | TGTGCCAGCAGCCTGGGACAGGGGCCCTCCTACGAGCAGTACTTC
TRBJ2-1 | . | 13 | TRBV5-4 | once | CASSLVNADEQFF | TGTGCCAGCAGCTTGGTAAACGCAGATGAGCAGTTCTTC
TRBJ1-1 | . | 16 | TRBV29-1 | . | CSVEDRRRPKNTEAFF | TGCAGCGTTGAAGATAGGAGACGCCCGAAGAACACTGAAGCTTTCTTT
TRBJ2-1 | . | 14 | TRBV5-1 | . | CASALESSYNEQFF | TGCGCCAGCGCCTTAGAAAGCTCCTACAATGAGCAGTTCTTC
TRBJ1-3 | TRBD1 | 15 | TRBV6-6 | once | CASSYSTGLGNTIYF | TGTGCCAGCAGTTACTCGACAGGGTTAGGAAACACCATATATTTT
TRBJ2-5 | TRBD2 | 16 | TRBV7-2 | . | CASSLVRTRVQETQYF | TGTGCCAGCAGCTTAGTTAGGACTAGGGTACAAGAGACCCAGTACTTC
TRBJ1-1 | TRBD1 | 16 | TRBV5-1 | . | CASRHRGGGGNTEAFF | TGCGCCAGCAGGCACAGGGGAGGTGGGGGGAACACTGAAGCTTTCTTT
TRBJ1-5 | TRBD1 | 15 | TRBV9 | once | CASSAGTVSNQPQHF | TGTGCCAGCAGCGCGGGGACAGTCAGCAATCAGCCCCAGCATTTT
TRBJ2-1 | . | 16 | TRBV4-3 | . | CASSQEAGLLAHEQFF | TGCGCCAGCAGCCAAGAGGCTGGACTCTTGGCCCATGAGCAGTTCTTC
TRBJ2-1 | . | 13 | TRBV6-1 | . | CASSESIANEQFF | TGTGCCAGCAGTGAATCCATAGCCAATGAGCAGTTCTTC
TRBJ1-1 | TRBD1 | 14 | TRBV3-1/TRBV3-2 | once | CASSQGQGQTEAFF | TGTGCCAGCAGCCAAGGACAGGGGCAAACTGAAGCTTTCTTT
TRBJ2-3 | . | 15 | TRBV6-2/TRBV6-3 | . | CASSSPQVSTDTQYF | TGTGCCAGCAGTTCGCCACAGGTCTCCACAGATACGCAGTATTTT
TRBJ2-3 | TRBD2 | 14 | TRBV10-3 | . | CAISGAGVTDTQYF | TGTGCCATCAGTGGGGCGGGAGTCACAGATACGCAGTATTTT